The rows below give T cell receptor beta chains drawn from one sample of a study of cytomegalovirus exposure and HLA in healthy donors. Only in-frame clones appear in the TCRdb table, and some are missing; sequencing was by immunoSEQ multiplex PCR. The clone table shows tens of thousands of clones, with the ten largest holding 4% to 5.5%. Source material: PBMCs. Receptors originate from a man aged 30 to 39 in good health and CMV-seropositive. Both conserved end residues are part of each CDR3. A D gene is named only where the DNA matches it firmly.

v_call: TRBV7-9
j_call: TRBJ2-1
d_call: NA
cdr3_aa: CASSRVNNEQFF
cdr3_nt: TGTGCCAGCAGCCGGGTCAACAATGAGCAGTTCTTC

v_call: TRBV7-9
j_call: TRBJ2-1
d_call: TRBD2
cdr3_aa: CASSPPLGLAGGNEQFF
cdr3_nt: TGTGCCAGCAGCCCCCCTCTTGGTCTAGCGGGAGGCAATGAGCAGTTCTTC

v_call: TRBV29-1
j_call: TRBJ1-1
d_call: TRBD1
cdr3_aa: CSVWTGLNTEAFF
cdr3_nt: TGCAGCGTGTGGACAGGGTTGAACACTGAAGCTTTCTTT

v_call: TRBV7-9
j_call: TRBJ1-4
d_call: NA
cdr3_aa: CASSGIGRGEKLFF
cdr3_nt: TGTGCCAGCAGCGGAATAGGAAGGGGAGAAAAACTGTTTTTT

v_call: TRBV4-2
j_call: TRBJ2-7
d_call: TRBD1
cdr3_aa: CASSGQVNYEQYF
cdr3_nt: TGTGCCAGCAGCGGACAGGTAAACTACGAGCAGTACTTC

v_call: TRBV19
j_call: TRBJ1-5
d_call: TRBD1
cdr3_aa: CASSIDHHPQGDQPQHF
cdr3_nt: TGTGCCAGTAGTATAGATCATCATCCCCAGGGGGATCAGCCCCAGCATTTT

v_call: TRBV27
j_call: TRBJ2-7
d_call: TRBD1
cdr3_aa: CASSLRTGLDYEQYF
cdr3_nt: TGTGCCAGCAGTTTACGGACAGGATTGGACTACGAGCAGTACTTC

v_call: TRBV9
j_call: TRBJ1-3
d_call: NA
cdr3_aa: CASSTGQQGNTIYF
cdr3_nt: TGTGCCAGCAGCACCGGACAACAGGGAAACACCATATATTTT

v_call: TRBV18
j_call: TRBJ2-3
d_call: TRBD2
cdr3_aa: CASSPTSGSTDTQYF
cdr3_nt: TGTGCCAGCTCACCGACTAGCGGCTCCACAGATACGCAGTATTTT

v_call: TRBV19
j_call: TRBJ2-1
d_call: TRBD2
cdr3_aa: CASSIPGWGGTIEQFF
cdr3_nt: TGTGCCAGTAGTATTCCCGGTTGGGGGGGAACGATTGAGCAGTTCTTC

v_call: TRBV6-6
j_call: TRBJ2-5
d_call: NA
cdr3_aa: CASSFRGAGETQYF
cdr3_nt: TGTGCCAGCAGTTTCCGGGGGGCGGGGGAGACCCAGTACTTC

v_call: TRBV30
j_call: TRBJ2-1
d_call: NA
cdr3_aa: CAWSVRNRYNEQFF
cdr3_nt: TGTGCCTGGAGTGTGAGGAACAGGTACAATGAGCAGTTCTTC

v_call: TRBV21-1
j_call: TRBJ1-1
d_call: NA
cdr3_aa: CASSHRTEEGNTEAFF
cdr3_nt: TGTGCCAGCAGCCATAGGACGGAGGAAGGGAACACTGAAGCTTTCTTT

v_call: TRBV5-1
j_call: TRBJ2-5
d_call: TRBD2
cdr3_aa: CASSSGLAGDQENQYF
cdr3_nt: TGCGCCAGCAGCTCCGGACTAGCGGGAGACCAAGAGAACCAGTACTTC

v_call: TRBV30
j_call: TRBJ1-2
d_call: NA
cdr3_aa: CAWSPRGLQYVNYGYTF
cdr3_nt: TGTGCCTGGAGCCCCAGGGGCCTTCAATATGTTAACTATGGCTACACCTTC

v_call: TRBV5-1
j_call: TRBJ1-2
d_call: TRBD1
cdr3_aa: CASSLDRVGYTF
cdr3_nt: TGCGCCAGCAGTTTGGACAGGGTAGGCTACACCTTC

v_call: TRBV6-1
j_call: TRBJ1-1
d_call: NA
cdr3_aa: CASSDSDTEAFF
cdr3_nt: TGTGCCAGCAGTGACTCGGACACTGAAGCTTTCTTT

v_call: TRBV7-9
j_call: TRBJ2-2
d_call: NA
cdr3_aa: CASSQEQSKLSNTGELFF
cdr3_nt: TGTGCCAGCAGCCAAGAACAGTCTAAACTCTCGAACACCGGGGAGCTGTTTTTT

v_call: TRBV9
j_call: TRBJ2-7
d_call: NA
cdr3_aa: CASSVGTGALAGGQYEQYF
cdr3_nt: TGTGCCAGCAGCGTAGGGACAGGGGCACTGGCGGGAGGGCAGTACGAGCAGTACTTC

v_call: TRBV6-5
j_call: TRBJ1-1
d_call: TRBD1
cdr3_aa: CASSLDRGLEPEAFF
cdr3_nt: TGTGCCAGCAGTCTCGACAGGGGGCTAGAACCTGAAGCTTTCTTT

v_call: TRBV7-8
j_call: TRBJ1-1
d_call: NA
cdr3_aa: CASSGDRWRTEAFF
cdr3_nt: TGTGCCAGCAGTGGAGACAGGTGGAGGACTGAAGCTTTCTTT

v_call: TRBV10-1
j_call: TRBJ2-7
d_call: TRBD2
cdr3_aa: CASLTSGRLPYEQYF
cdr3_nt: TGCGCCAGCCTTACTAGCGGGAGGCTTCCCTACGAGCAGTACTTC

v_call: TRBV2
j_call: TRBJ1-1
d_call: NA
cdr3_aa: CASSIFIGQTEAFF
cdr3_nt: TGTGCCAGCAGCATCTTTATAGGACAGACTGAAGCTTTCTTT

v_call: TRBV30
j_call: TRBJ2-3
d_call: NA
cdr3_aa: CAWKLAYPTDTQYF
cdr3_nt: TGTGCCTGGAAACTAGCATATCCCACAGATACGCAGTATTTT

v_call: TRBV2
j_call: TRBJ1-1
d_call: NA
cdr3_aa: CASFTEGGTEAFF
cdr3_nt: TGTGCCAGCTTCACCGAAGGGGGCACTGAAGCTTTCTTT

v_call: TRBV7-9
j_call: TRBJ2-7
d_call: NA
cdr3_aa: CASRSIAAYEQYF
cdr3_nt: TGTGCCAGCAGGTCGATTGCAGCCTACGAGCAGTACTTC

v_call: TRBV30
j_call: TRBJ1-1
d_call: NA
cdr3_aa: CAWSVSGGNTEAFF
cdr3_nt: TGTGCCTGGAGTGTGTCCGGTGGGAACACTGAAGCTTTCTTT

v_call: TRBV5-6
j_call: TRBJ2-7
d_call: TRBD2
cdr3_aa: CASSPGEGKQYF
cdr3_nt: TGTGCCAGCAGCCCCGGGGAGGGGAAGCAGTACTTC

v_call: TRBV6-1
j_call: TRBJ2-1
d_call: NA
cdr3_aa: CASSERGHNEQFF
cdr3_nt: TGTGCCAGCAGTGAACGGGGTCACAATGAGCAGTTCTTC

v_call: TRBV4-1
j_call: TRBJ2-7
d_call: NA
cdr3_aa: CASSQDGEGRYF
cdr3_nt: TGCGCCAGCAGCCAAGACGGAGAGGGTCGGTACTTC

v_call: TRBV19
j_call: TRBJ2-7
d_call: NA
cdr3_aa: CASSIDHSSFYEQYF
cdr3_nt: TGTGCCAGTAGTATAGATCACAGTTCTTTCTACGAGCAGTACTTC

v_call: TRBV30
j_call: TRBJ2-7
d_call: TRBD1
cdr3_aa: CAWSPGQGDYEQYF
cdr3_nt: TGTGCCTGGAGTCCGGGACAGGGGGACTACGAGCAGTACTTC

v_call: TRBV27
j_call: TRBJ1-1
d_call: NA
cdr3_aa: CASRGGVLGIMNTEAFF
cdr3_nt: TGTGCCAGCAGGGGAGGGGTCCTGGGCATCATGAACACTGAAGCTTTCTTT

v_call: TRBV6-1
j_call: TRBJ2-3
d_call: NA
cdr3_aa: CASREGEGEVDTQYF
cdr3_nt: TGTGCCAGCAGGGAAGGGGAGGGGGAGGTAGATACGCAGTATTTT

v_call: TRBV6-1
j_call: TRBJ2-3
d_call: TRBD2
cdr3_aa: CASSEAMGGRALDTQYF
cdr3_nt: TGTGCCAGCAGTGAAGCTATGGGCGGGAGGGCCTTGGATACGCAGTATTTT

v_call: TRBV5-1
j_call: TRBJ1-1
d_call: TRBD1
cdr3_aa: CASSLGGQVNTEAFF
cdr3_nt: TGCGCCAGCAGCTTGGGTGGACAGGTGAACACTGAAGCTTTCTTT

v_call: TRBV5-6
j_call: TRBJ1-1
d_call: NA
cdr3_aa: CASSLRDKLNTEAFF
cdr3_nt: TGTGCCAGCAGCCTCCGGGACAAACTAAACACTGAAGCTTTCTTT

v_call: TRBV29-1
j_call: TRBJ1-2
d_call: NA
cdr3_aa: CSPPDGYTF
cdr3_nt: TGCAGCCCACCGGATGGCTACACCTTC

v_call: TRBV30
j_call: TRBJ1-1
d_call: NA
cdr3_aa: CAWREGLLNTEAFF
cdr3_nt: TGTGCCTGGAGGGAGGGGCTTCTTAACACTGAAGCTTTCTTT

v_call: TRBV7-9
j_call: TRBJ2-6
d_call: NA
cdr3_aa: CASSLVGVSANVLTF
cdr3_nt: TGTGCCAGCAGCTTAGTAGGGGTCTCAGCCAACGTCCTGACTTTC

v_call: TRBV6-5
j_call: TRBJ1-1
d_call: NA
cdr3_aa: CASSYPGVHTEAFF
cdr3_nt: TGTGCCAGCAGTTACCCGGGGGTTCACACTGAAGCTTTCTTT

v_call: TRBV7-6
j_call: TRBJ1-1
d_call: TRBD1
cdr3_aa: CASSQQGGGTEAFF
cdr3_nt: TGTGCCAGCAGCCAGCAGGGGGGTGGCACTGAAGCTTTCTTT

v_call: TRBV11-3
j_call: TRBJ2-2
d_call: TRBD2
cdr3_aa: CASSRLAGGPSGELFF
cdr3_nt: TGTGCCAGCAGCCGACTAGCGGGAGGGCCCTCCGGGGAGCTGTTTTTT

v_call: TRBV27
j_call: TRBJ1-2
d_call: TRBD1
cdr3_aa: CASSFQAGGYGYTF
cdr3_nt: TGTGCCAGCAGTTTCCAAGCAGGGGGCTATGGCTACACCTTC

v_call: TRBV18
j_call: TRBJ2-7
d_call: TRBD2
cdr3_aa: CASSLTGGRAYEQYF
cdr3_nt: TGTGCCAGCTCTCTTACGGGAGGCCGCGCCTACGAGCAGTACTTC

v_call: TRBV19
j_call: TRBJ2-1
d_call: NA
cdr3_aa: CASSIDNGEGQFF
cdr3_nt: TGTGCCAGTAGTATAGATAACGGAGAGGGGCAGTTCTTC

v_call: TRBV5-6
j_call: TRBJ2-3
d_call: TRBD2
cdr3_aa: CASSRGLAGGADTQYF
cdr3_nt: TGTGCCAGCAGCCGGGGACTAGCGGGGGGGGCAGATACGCAGTATTTT